Below are 18 T cell receptor beta chains sequenced from a single sample in a study of beta chain features in type 1 diabetes. Expressed TCRB transcripts got sequenced, as all isolated RNA was reverse transcribed. Assay used: immunoSEQ multiplex PCR; TCRdb lists only in-frame clones, some missing. The sample includes around 400,000 clones, around 12% of them seen just once. The sequenced material came from naive CD4+ T cells from blood. The receptor source for this set is a man in his late teens or twenties in good health.

This chain connects TRBV10-3 to TRBJ2-7; possible D gene TRBD2, 6 bases. The CDR3 covers 16 residues. The V and J ends lost 3 bases and 0 bases respectively, with 15 bases between them. Germline CDR1 and CDR2: ENHRY and SYGVKD. Here the CDR3 reads CAISDTGRRYSYEQYF. The CDR3 DNA reads as TGTGCCATCAGTGACACCGGGAGAAGATACTCCTACGAGCAGTACTTC.

V usage is TRBV28 and J usage is TRBJ2-3, with D possibly matching TRBD2 (6 bases). The CDR3 loop spans 18 amino acids. V shed 1 base and J shed 6 bases, with 23 bases lying between them. CDR1 and CDR2 from the germline V gene are MDHEN and SYDVKM. In DNA, the CDR3 is TGTGCCAGCAGTTTATTTTTTTCAAGGAGGGGATTTAGGGATACGCAGTATTTT. The encoded protein is CASSLFFSRRGFRDTQYF. The complete variable domain, with remaining parts taken from reference TRBV28 and TRBJ2-3, reads DVKVTQSSRYLVKRTGEKVFLECVQDMDHENMFWYRQDPGLGLRLIYFSYDVKMKEKGDIPEGYSVSREKKERFSLILESASTNQTSMYLCASSLFFSRRGFRDTQYFGPGTRLTVL.

There are a few counts of this clone. The J gene is TRBJ2-7, the V gene TRBV27, with 7 bases aligning to TRBD1. This CDR3 is 14 amino acids long. In germline, CDR1 is MNHEY, CDR2 SMNVEV (reference sequence). The V and J ends lost 6 bases and 0 bases, in that order; junction bases with no gene match: 5. The CDR3 nucleotides read TGTGCCAGCAGCCCCCGACAGGGCTCCTACGAGCAGTACTTC. As protein: CASSPRQGSYEQYF.

The CDR3 DNA reads as TGTGCCAGCAGCGTAGGGGGCGCGGGCACAGATACGCAGTATTTT. It codes for CASSVGGAGTDTQYF. The J gene is TRBJ2-3, the V gene TRBV28, with 7 bases matching TRBD1. Germline loops: CDR1 MDHEN, CDR2 SYDVKM. The junction had 7 bases not matched to a gene; V was cut back by 6 bases and J by 1 base. The CDR3 is 15 amino acids.

This clone was seen only a few times. In DNA, the CDR3 is TGTGCCATCAAAACGAATCCGACAGGGGACACTGAAGCTTTCTTT. As protein: CAIKTNPTGDTEAFF. The chain couples TRBV10-3 to TRBJ1-1, with TRBD1 matching 8 bases. The CDR3 loop spans 15 amino acids. Germline V gene lookup returns CDR1 ENHRY and CDR2 SYGVKD. V shed 7 bases and J 3 bases; nucleotides not matched to a gene: 10.

The chain recombines TRBV7-2 with TRBJ1-1, with 8 bases lining up with TRBD1. Trimming cost V 7 bases and J 6 bases; bases outside gene matches: 13. The CDR3 is 15 residues long. Germline assignment: CDR1 SGHTA and CDR2 FQGNSA. CDR3 sequence (DNA): TGTGCCAGCAACGTAAGGACAGGGACAGCTGCTGAAGCTTTCTTT. Encoded protein: CASNVRTGTAAEAFF.

This clone was detected only a few times. V and J are TRBV6-1 and TRBJ2-7, with 9 nucleotides matching TRBD1. Trimming took 5 bases from V and 4 from J; bases not matched to a gene: 3. The CDR3 sequence is 13 residues long. The germline V gene has CDR1 MNHNS and CDR2 SASEGT. CDR3 in DNA: TGTGCCAGCAGTTTTGACAGGGGGTACGAGCAGTACTTC. Protein: CASSFDRGYEQYF.

This clone showed up just a few times. The chain links TRBV7-7 to TRBJ1-1; 7 bases map to TRBD1. With V trimmed by 5 bases and J by 0 bases, 9 bases remained unmatched. The germline gives CDR1 SSHAT, CDR2 FNYEAQ (reference sequence). The CDR3 runs to 16 residues. CDR3 loop: CASSERTGSMNTEAFF. The CDR3 nucleotides are TGTGCCAGCAGCGAGAGGACAGGTTCTATGAACACTGAAGCTTTCTTT.

This clone has a handful of counts. The chain couples TRBV9 to TRBJ1-1; D is unresolved. The CDR3 loop spans 14 amino acids. With 5 bases removed from V and 1 base from J, the gap between germline ends came to 12 bases. CDR1 is SGDLS, CDR2 YYNGEE, per germline. The CDR3 coding sequence is TGTGCCAGCAGTCATACACGAGGGAACACTGAAGCTTTCTTT. The encoded protein is CASSHTRGNTEAFF.

This clone was observed a handful of times. The sample carries other DNA sequences with the same CDR3. V is TRBV18 and J is TRBJ1-1, with a possible D match to TRBD1 (5 bases). With 0 bases removed from V and 8 bases from J, the gap between germline ends came to 7 bases. The CDR3 covers 12 residues. Per germline, CDR1 KGHSH and CDR2 LQKENI. CDR3 bases: TGTGCCAGCTCACCACCGGGGGGGGAAGCTTTCTTT. It translates to CASSPPGGEAFF.

This clone occurred a few times. The chain combines TRBV30 with TRBJ1-6; possible D gene TRBD1, 6 bases. Looked up from germline, CDR1 is GTSNPN and CDR2 is SVGIG (reference sequence). V gave up 0 bases and J gave up 9 bases, with 15 bases separating them. CDR3 length equals 15 residues. The CDR3 coding sequence is TGTGCCTGGAGTGTACACAGGGTAAAGGGTTCACCCCTCCACTTT. It yields the protein CAWSVHRVKGSPLHF.

The chain employs TRBV5-1 and TRBJ1-1; D is possibly TRBD1 (5 bases). The V gene's germline CDR1 is SGHRS and CDR2 YFSETQ. Trimming cost V 9 bases and J 3 bases, with 18 bases left between them. The CDR3 spans 14 residues. The CDR3 here is CATNLGAEDTEAFF. The CDR3 DNA is TGCGCCACAAACTTAGGGGCAGAGGACACTGAAGCTTTCTTT.

This rearrangement joins TRBV6-5 to TRBJ2-5; a weak D match, TRBD2 (5 bases). CDR1 and CDR2 (germline): MNHEY, SVGAGI. The V gene lost 5 bases and the J gene lost 1 base, with 8 bases spanning the gap. The CDR3 is made up of 13 amino acids. The CDR3 loop reads CASSRTGQETQYF. CDR3 sequence (DNA): TGTGCCAGCAGTAGGACTGGCCAAGAGACCCAGTACTTC.

This clone turned up a few times. The CDR3 region is CSVDRPGNQETQYF. The CDR3 DNA reads TGCAGCGTGGATCGGCCGGGAAATCAAGAGACCCAGTACTTC. The chain links TRBV29-1 to TRBJ2-5; D perhaps matches TRBD2 (5 bases). The CDR3 length is 14 residues. V lost 6 bases, J lost 2 bases, and 16 bases lay in between. Germline V gene lookup returns CDR1 SQVTM and CDR2 ANQGSEA.

This clone has just a few counts. The V call is TRBV28, the J call TRBJ2-3; 9 nucleotides line up with TRBD1. CDR1 and CDR2 from the germline V gene are MDHEN and SYDVKM. The CDR3 has 15 amino acids. The V segment lost 8 bases and the J segment 5 bases; nucleotides outside the gene matches: 11. CDR3 protein: CASPPNRDRVDTQYF. The CDR3 coding sequence is TGTGCCAGCCCCCCTAATCGGGACAGGGTAGATACGCAGTATTTT. Complete variable domain (other parts from reference TRBV28 and TRBJ2-3): DVKVTQSSRYLVKRTGEKVFLECVQDMDHENMFWYRQDPGLGLRLIYFSYDVKMKEKGDIPEGYSVSREKKERFSLILESASTNQTSMYLCASPPNRDRVDTQYFGPGTRLTVL.

This clone was detected only a few times. This chain connects TRBV7-9 to TRBJ1-1, with a possible D match to TRBD1 (6 bases). This CDR3 comprises 14 residues. CDR1 and CDR2 (germline): SEHNR, FQNEAQ (reference sequence). The V end lost 5 bases, the J end lost 0 bases, and 10 bases lay between the germline ends. The CDR3 loop is CASSPGQLNTEAFF. CDR3 DNA: TGTGCCAGCAGCCCCGGACAGCTGAACACTGAAGCTTTCTTT.

This clone was seen a handful of times. The chain couples TRBV5-1 to TRBJ2-2; 7 positions match TRBD1. After removal of 6 bases from V and 7 bases from J, the junction contained 15 bases not matched to a gene. The CDR3 runs to 16 residues. Per the germline V gene, CDR1 is SGHRS and CDR2 is YFSETQ. For the CDR3, the DNA is TGCGCCAGCAACCCTCTTGATCAGGGGGTAGACGGGGAGCTGTTTTTT. It yields the protein CASNPLDQGVDGELFF.

The chain is built from TRBV28 and TRBJ2-5; possible D gene TRBD2, 6 bases. The CDR3 covers 12 residues. CDR1 MDHEN and CDR2 SYDVKM come from the germline V gene. V dropped 5 bases and J dropped 11 bases, with 15 bases sitting between them. The CDR3 loop reads CASSHPTREQYF. For the CDR3, the DNA is TGTGCCAGCAGTCACCCGACTAGAGAGCAGTACTTC.